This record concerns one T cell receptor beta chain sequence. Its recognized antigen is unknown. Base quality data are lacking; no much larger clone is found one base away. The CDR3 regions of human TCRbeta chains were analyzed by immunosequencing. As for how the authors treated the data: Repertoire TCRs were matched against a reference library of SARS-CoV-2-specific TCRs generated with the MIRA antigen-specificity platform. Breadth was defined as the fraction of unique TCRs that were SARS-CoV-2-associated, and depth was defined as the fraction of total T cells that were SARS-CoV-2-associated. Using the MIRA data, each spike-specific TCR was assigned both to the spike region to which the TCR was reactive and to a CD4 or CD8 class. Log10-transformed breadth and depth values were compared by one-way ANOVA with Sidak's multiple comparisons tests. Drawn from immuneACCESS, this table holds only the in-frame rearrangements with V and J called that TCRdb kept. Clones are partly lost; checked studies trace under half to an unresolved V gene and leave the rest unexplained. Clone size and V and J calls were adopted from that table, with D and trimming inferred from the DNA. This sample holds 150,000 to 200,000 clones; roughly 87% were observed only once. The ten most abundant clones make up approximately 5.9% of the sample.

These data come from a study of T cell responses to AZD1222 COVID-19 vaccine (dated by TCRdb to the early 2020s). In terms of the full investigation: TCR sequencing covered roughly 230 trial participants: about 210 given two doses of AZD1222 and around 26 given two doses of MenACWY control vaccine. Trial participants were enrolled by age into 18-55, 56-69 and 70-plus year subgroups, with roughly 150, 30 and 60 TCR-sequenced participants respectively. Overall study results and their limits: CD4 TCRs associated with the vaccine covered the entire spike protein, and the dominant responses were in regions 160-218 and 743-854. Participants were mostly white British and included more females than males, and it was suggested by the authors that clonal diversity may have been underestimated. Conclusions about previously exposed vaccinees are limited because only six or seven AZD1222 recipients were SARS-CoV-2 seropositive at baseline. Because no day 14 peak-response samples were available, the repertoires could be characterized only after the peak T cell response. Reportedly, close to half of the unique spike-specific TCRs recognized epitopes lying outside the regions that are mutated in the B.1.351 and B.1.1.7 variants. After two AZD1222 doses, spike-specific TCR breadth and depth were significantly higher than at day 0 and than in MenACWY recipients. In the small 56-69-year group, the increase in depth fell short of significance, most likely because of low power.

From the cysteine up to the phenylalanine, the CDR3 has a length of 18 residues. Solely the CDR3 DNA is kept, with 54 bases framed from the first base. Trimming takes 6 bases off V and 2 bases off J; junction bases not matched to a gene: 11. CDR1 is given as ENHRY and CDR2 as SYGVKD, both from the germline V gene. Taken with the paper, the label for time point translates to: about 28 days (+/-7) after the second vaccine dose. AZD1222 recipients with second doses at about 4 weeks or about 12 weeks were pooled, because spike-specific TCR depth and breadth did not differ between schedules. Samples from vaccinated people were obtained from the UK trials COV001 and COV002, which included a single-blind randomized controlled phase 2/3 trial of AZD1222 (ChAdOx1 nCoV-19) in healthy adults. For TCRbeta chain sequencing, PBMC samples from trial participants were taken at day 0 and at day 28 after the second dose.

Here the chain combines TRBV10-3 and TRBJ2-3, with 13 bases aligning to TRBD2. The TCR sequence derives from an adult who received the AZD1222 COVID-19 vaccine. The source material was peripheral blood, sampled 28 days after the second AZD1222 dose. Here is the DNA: TGTGCCATCAGCCCCGGGACTAGCGGGGTCCCTATCACAGATACGCAGTATTTT. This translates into CAISPGTSGVPITDTQYF.